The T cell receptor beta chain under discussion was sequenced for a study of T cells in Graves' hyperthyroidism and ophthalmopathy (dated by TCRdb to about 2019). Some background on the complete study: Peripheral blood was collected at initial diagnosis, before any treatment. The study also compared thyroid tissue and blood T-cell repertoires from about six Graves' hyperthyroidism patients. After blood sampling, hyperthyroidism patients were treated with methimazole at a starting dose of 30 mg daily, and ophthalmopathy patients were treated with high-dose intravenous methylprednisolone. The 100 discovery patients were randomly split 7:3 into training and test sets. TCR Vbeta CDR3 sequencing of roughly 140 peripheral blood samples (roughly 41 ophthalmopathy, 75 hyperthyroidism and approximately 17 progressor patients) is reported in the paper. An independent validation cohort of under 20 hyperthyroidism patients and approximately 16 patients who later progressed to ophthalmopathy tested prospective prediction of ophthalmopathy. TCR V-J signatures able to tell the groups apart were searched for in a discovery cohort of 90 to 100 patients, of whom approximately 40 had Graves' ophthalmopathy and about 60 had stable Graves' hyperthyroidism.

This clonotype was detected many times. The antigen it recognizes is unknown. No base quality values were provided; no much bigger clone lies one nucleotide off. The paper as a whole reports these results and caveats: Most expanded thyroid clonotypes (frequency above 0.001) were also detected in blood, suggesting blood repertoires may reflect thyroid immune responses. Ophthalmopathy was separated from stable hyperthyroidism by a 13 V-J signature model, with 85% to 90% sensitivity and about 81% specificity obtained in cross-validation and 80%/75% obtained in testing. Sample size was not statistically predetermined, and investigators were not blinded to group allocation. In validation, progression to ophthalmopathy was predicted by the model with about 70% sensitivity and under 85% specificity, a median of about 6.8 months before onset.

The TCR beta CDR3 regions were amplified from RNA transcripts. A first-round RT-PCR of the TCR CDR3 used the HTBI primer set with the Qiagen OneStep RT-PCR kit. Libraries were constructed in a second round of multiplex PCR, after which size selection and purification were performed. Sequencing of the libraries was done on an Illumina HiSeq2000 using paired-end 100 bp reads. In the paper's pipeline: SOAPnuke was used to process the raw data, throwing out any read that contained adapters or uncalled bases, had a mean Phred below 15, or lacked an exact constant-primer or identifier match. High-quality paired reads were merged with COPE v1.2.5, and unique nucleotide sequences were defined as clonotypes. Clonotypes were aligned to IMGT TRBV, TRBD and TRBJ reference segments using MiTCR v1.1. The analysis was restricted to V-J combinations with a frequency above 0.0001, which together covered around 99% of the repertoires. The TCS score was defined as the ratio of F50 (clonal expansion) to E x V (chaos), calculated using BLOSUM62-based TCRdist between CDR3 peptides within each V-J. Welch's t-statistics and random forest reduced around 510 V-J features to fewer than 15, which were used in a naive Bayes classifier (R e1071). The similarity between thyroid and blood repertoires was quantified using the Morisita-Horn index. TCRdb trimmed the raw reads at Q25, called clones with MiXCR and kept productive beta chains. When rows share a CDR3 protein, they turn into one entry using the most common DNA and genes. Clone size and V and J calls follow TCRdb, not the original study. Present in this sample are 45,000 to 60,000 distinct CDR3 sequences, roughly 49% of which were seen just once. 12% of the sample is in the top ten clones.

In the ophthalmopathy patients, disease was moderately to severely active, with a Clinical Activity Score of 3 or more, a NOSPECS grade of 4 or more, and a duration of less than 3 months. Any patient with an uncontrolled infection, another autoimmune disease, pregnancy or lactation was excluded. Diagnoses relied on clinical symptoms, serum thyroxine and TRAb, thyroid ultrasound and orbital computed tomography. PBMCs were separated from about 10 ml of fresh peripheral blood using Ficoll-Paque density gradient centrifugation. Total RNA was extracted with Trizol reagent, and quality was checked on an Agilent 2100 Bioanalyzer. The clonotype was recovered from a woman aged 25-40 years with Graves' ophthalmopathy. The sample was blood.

The sequence in DNA is TGCGCCAGCAGCCGGGGGGGACAAGAGACCCAGTACTTC. Its amino acids are CASSRGGQETQYF. Recombination joined TRBV5-1 with TRBJ2-5, with 8 bases in between that match TRBD2. V is pruned by 4 bases and J by 2 bases, leaving 1 base of the junction without a gene match. There are 13 amino acids in the CDR3, from cysteine to phenylalanine inclusive. The only DNA kept is the CDR3, 39 bases in frame from the first base. The germline V gene provides CDR1 SGHRS and CDR2 YFSETQ.